This TCR beta chain was sequenced in a study of technical replicates of blood from several donors. Method: immunoSEQ multiplex PCR; TCRdb's copy keeps in-frame clones and lacks some. The data show about 88,000 clones, roughly 94% seen once. Trimming pared 10 bases from V and 3 bases from J, leaving 16 bases between. Germline assignment: CDR1 MDHEN and CDR2 SYDVKM. The CDR3 is 14 amino acids. This rearrangement joins TRBV28 to TRBJ1-5; D is unclear. This sequence was found in a human donor in good health. The sequencing sample was made of T cells isolated from PBMCs. The DNA of the CDR3 is TGTGCCACCCGAGGCGGGATTTCCAATCAGCCCCAGCATTTT. It encodes CATRGGISNQPQHF.